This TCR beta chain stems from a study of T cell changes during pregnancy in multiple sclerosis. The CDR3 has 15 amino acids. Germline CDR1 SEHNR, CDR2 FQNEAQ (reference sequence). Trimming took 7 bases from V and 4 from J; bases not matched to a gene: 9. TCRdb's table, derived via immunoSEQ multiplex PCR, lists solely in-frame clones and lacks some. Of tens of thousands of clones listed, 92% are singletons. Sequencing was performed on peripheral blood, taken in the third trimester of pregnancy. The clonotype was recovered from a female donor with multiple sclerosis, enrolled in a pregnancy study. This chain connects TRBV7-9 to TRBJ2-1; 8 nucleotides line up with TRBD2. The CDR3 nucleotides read TGTGCCAGCACCCCGGTACTAGCGGTATACAATGAGCAGTTCTTC. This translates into CASTPVLAVYNEQFF. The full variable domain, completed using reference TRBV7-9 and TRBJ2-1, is DTGVSQNPRHKITKRGQNVTFRCDPISEHNRLYWYRQTLGQGPEFLTYFQNEAQLEKSRLLSDRFSAERPKGSFSTLEIQRTEQGDSAMYLCASTPVLAVYNEQFFGPGTRLTVL.